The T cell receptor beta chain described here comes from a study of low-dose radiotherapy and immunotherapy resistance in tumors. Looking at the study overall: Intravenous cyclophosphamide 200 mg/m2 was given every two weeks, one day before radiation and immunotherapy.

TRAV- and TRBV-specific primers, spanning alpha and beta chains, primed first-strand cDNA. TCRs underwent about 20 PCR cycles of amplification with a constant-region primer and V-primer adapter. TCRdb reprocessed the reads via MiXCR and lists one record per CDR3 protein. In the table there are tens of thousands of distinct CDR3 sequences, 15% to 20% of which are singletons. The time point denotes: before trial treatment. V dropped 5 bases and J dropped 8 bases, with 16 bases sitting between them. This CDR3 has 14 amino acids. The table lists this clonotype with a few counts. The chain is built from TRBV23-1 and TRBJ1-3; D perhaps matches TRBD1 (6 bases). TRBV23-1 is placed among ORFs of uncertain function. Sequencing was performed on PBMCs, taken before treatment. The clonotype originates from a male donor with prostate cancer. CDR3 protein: CASSSPGHGHTIYF. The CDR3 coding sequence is TGCGCCAGCAGTTCCCCGGGACACGGACACACCATATATTTT.